This is a list of T cell receptor beta chains from one sample in a study of radiation and T cells in renal cell carcinoma. TCRdb's table, derived via immunoSEQ multiplex PCR, lists solely in-frame clones and lacks some. The sample has about 150,000 clones; roughly 90% are singletons. The source was blood, collected from a patient whose treatment included radiotherapy and nephrectomy. All receptors come from a woman aged 70-85 years with renal cell carcinoma. The CDR3 runs from the conserved cysteine through the conserved F or W. A D gene is named only where the DNA matches it firmly. Part of the rows lack a size; the others show once, few, many or a class for expanded clones.

j_gene | abundance | d_gene | v_gene | CDR3nt | CDR3aa
TRBJ1-5 | NA | TRBD1 | TRBV5-1 | TGCGCCAGCAGACCAGGGACAGGGGGTAGTCAGCCCCAGCATTTT | CASRPGTGGSQPQHF
TRBJ2-2 | NA | NA | TRBV6-5 | TGTGCCAGCAGTTATAGGCGGGGGCCGGGGACCGGGGAGCTGTTTTTT | CASSYRRGPGTGELFF
TRBJ2-7 | NA | TRBD1 | TRBV7-9 | TGTGCCAGCAGCCCGGGACAGTCCTACGAGCAGTACTTC | CASSPGQSYEQYF
TRBJ1-6 | once | TRBD1 | TRBV11-3 | TGTGCCAGCAGCGGGGGAACAGGGGATCTTAATTCACCCCTCCACTTT | CASSGGTGDLNSPLHF
TRBJ2-2 | NA | NA | TRBV6-6 | TGTGCCAGCGGTCAGTTGAACACCGGGGAGCTGTTTTTT | CASGQLNTGELFF
TRBJ1-2 | NA | NA | TRBV6-1 | TGTGCCAGCAGTGAAGACGGGACCTCAAGTCTCTACTATGGCTACACCTTC | CASSEDGTSSLYYGYTF
TRBJ2-1 | NA | NA | TRBV6-1 | TGTGCCAGCAGGATCATCCCCGGGCGGGATGAGCAGTTCTTC | CASRIIPGRDEQFF
TRBJ1-6 | NA | NA | TRBV30 | TGTGCCTGGAGCCCGGGGCCCCTAGATAATTCACCCCTCCACTTT | CAWSPGPLDNSPLHF
TRBJ2-5 | NA | NA | TRBV4-3 | TGCGCCAGCAGCCAAGATTGGGGGATTCAAGAGACCCAGTACTTC | CASSQDWGIQETQYF
TRBJ1-5 | NA | NA | TRBV18 | TGTGCCAGCTCACAAGGGGGCAATCAGCCCCAGCATTTT | CASSQGGNQPQHF
TRBJ1-1 | NA | NA | TRBV5-8 | TGTGCCAGCAGCTCACAAATGAACACTGAAGCTTTCTTT | CASSSQMNTEAFF
TRBJ2-2 | NA | TRBD2 | TRBV19 | TGTGCCAGTAGCTATTTAGCGGGGGGGCCCTCTGGGGAGCTGTTTTTT | CASSYLAGGPSGELFF
TRBJ2-7 | NA | TRBD2 | TRBV6-5 | TGTGCCAGCAGTTACTCGGCTAGCGGGGTTAGGGAGCAGTACTTC | CASSYSASGVREQYF
TRBJ1-2 | NA | NA | TRBV6-1 | TGTGCCAGCAGTGAATCAGGGAACTATGGCTACACCTTC | CASSESGNYGYTF
TRBJ1-5 | NA | NA | TRBV19 | TGTGCCAGTAGTGAAAATCAGCCCCAGCATTTT | CASSENQPQHF
TRBJ1-4 | NA | NA | TRBV7-2 | TGTGCCAGCAGCCCCCAATTGGGGGTAGGTGAAAAACTGTTTTTT | CASSPQLGVGEKLFF
TRBJ1-1 | NA | NA | TRBV6-5 | TGTGCCAGCAGTTACGCCGGGACACAGAACACTGAAGCTTTCTTT | CASSYAGTQNTEAFF
TRBJ2-7 | NA | NA | TRBV18 | TGTGCCAGCTCACCAAACATCTACGAGCAGTACTTC | CASSPNIYEQYF
TRBJ2-3 | NA | TRBD2 | TRBV9 | TGTGCCAGCAGCTTTAGCGGGGGGTACACAGATACGCAGTATTTT | CASSFSGGYTDTQYF
TRBJ2-7 | NA | TRBD1 | TRBV5-1 | TGCGCCAGCAGCTTGGGGACAGGGGTTTCCTACGAGCAGTACTTC | CASSLGTGVSYEQYF
TRBJ2-7 | few | TRBD1 | TRBV11-2 | TGTGCCAGCAGCCAAGGGACAGGAGGGCCCTACGAGCAGTACTTC | CASSQGTGGPYEQYF
TRBJ2-1 | NA | NA | TRBV29-1 | TGCAGCGTTCTAACTGGAGGGGAAACCAATGAGCAGTTCTTC | CSVLTGGETNEQFF
TRBJ1-1 | NA | NA | TRBV5-1 | TGCGCCAGCAGCTTGCACAGGAACACTGAAGCTTTCTTT | CASSLHRNTEAFF
TRBJ1-1 | few | NA | TRBV9 | TGTGCCGGAGTACTGAAAAGGGCTGAAGCTTTCTTT | CAGVLKRAEAFF
TRBJ2-7 | NA | NA | TRBV28 | TGTGCCAGCAGTTTAAATCCCGCGGGAACCTACGAGCAGTACTTC | CASSLNPAGTYEQYF
TRBJ1-4 | NA | TRBD1 | TRBV9 | TGTGCCAGCAGCCCCGGGACAGCCCTTAGTGAAAAACTGTTTTTT | CASSPGTALSEKLFF
TRBJ1-1 | NA | NA | TRBV27 | TGTGCCAGCAGTCCATTCCGGCTACTGAACACTGAAGCTTTCTTT | CASSPFRLLNTEAFF
TRBJ2-7 | NA | NA | TRBV2 | TGTGCCAGCCAAGTGGGGCAGGCGCACTCCTACGAGCAGTACTTC | CASQVGQAHSYEQYF
TRBJ1-1 | NA | NA | TRBV18 | TGTGCCAGCTCACCCGGGACACTGAACACTGAAGCTTTCTTT | CASSPGTLNTEAFF
TRBJ1-2 | NA | NA | TRBV6-4 | TGTGCCAGCAGTGACTTTGGGTCCTATGGCTACACCTTC | CASSDFGSYGYTF
TRBJ2-6 | once | NA | TRBV5-4 | TGTGCCAGCAGCTTGGCCCCGGGGGCGGGCTCTGGGGCCAACGTCCTGACTTTC | CASSLAPGAGSGANVLTF
TRBJ1-4 | NA | NA | TRBV7-2 | TGTGCCAGCAGCTTGAGGTTGGGAACGGCTAATGAAAAACTGTTTTTT | CASSLRLGTANEKLFF
TRBJ1-3 | NA | NA | TRBV5-6 | TGTGCCAGCAGCTTTGGGGTCTCTGGAAACACCATATATTTT | CASSFGVSGNTIYF
TRBJ2-1 | NA | NA | TRBV2 | TGTGCCAGCAGGGACACAACCTACAATGGGCAGTTCTTC | CASRDTTYNGQFF
TRBJ1-1 | NA | TRBD1 | TRBV6-6 | TGTGCCAGCAAAAGGGGGCAGTTTGAAGCTTTCTTT | CASKRGQFEAFF
TRBJ2-3 | NA | NA | TRBV19 | TGTGCCAGTAGTGTCAGTGTCACAGGGATTTTAGATACGCAGTATTTT | CASSVSVTGILDTQYF
TRBJ1-1 | few | NA | TRBV14 | TGTGCCAGCAGCCAAGGGTGGGGAACTGAAGCTTTCTTT | CASSQGWGTEAFF
TRBJ2-3 | NA | TRBD2 | TRBV15 | TGTGCCACCAGCAGGAAATGGCGAAGCGGGGGGGCGACAGATACGCAGTATTTT | CATSRKWRSGGATDTQYF
TRBJ1-1 | NA | TRBD1 | TRBV7-2 | TGTGCCAGCAGCCCCGGGACAGTGAACACTGAAGCTTTCTTT | CASSPGTVNTEAFF
TRBJ2-7 | NA | NA | TRBV29-1 | TGCAGCGTTGGCGTCACATCCTACGAGCAGTACTTC | CSVGVTSYEQYF
TRBJ2-7 | NA | NA | TRBV5-1 | TGCGCCAGCAGATCCAACCGGGAGCACTACGAGCAGTACTTC | CASRSNREHYEQYF
TRBJ1-5 | NA | NA | TRBV5-1 | TGCGCCAGCAGCTTGGGCTCCGGGGGTAGCAATCAGCCCCAGCATTTT | CASSLGSGGSNQPQHF
TRBJ1-3 | NA | NA | TRBV10-2 | TGCGCCAGCAGTGAGACGGCAGGGTCTGGAAACACCATATATTTT | CASSETAGSGNTIYF
TRBJ1-1 | NA | NA | TRBV5-5 | TGTGCCAGCAGCTTTGAGACACTAGACGTCACTGAAGCTTTCTTT | CASSFETLDVTEAFF
TRBJ1-2 | NA | NA | TRBV9 | TGTGCCAGCAGCGTAGCCCCCGCAACTGCGTATGGCTACACCTTC | CASSVAPATAYGYTF
TRBJ2-1 | NA | NA | TRBV7-2 | TGTGCCAGCAGCTTAGGGACTTTTAGCTACAATGAGCAGTTCTTC | CASSLGTFSYNEQFF
TRBJ2-7 | NA | TRBD2 | TRBV2 | TGTGCCAGCAAGCGGGGGGGCAATTCGTACGAGCAGTACTTC | CASKRGGNSYEQYF
TRBJ2-2 | NA | NA | TRBV29-1 | TGCAGCGTTGCTATGGCCCCGGGTAGCGGGGAGCTGTTTTTT | CSVAMAPGSGELFF
TRBJ1-1 | NA | TRBD1 | TRBV5-1 | TGCGCCAGCAGCTGGGGACAGGGGACTGAAGCTTTCTTT | CASSWGQGTEAFF
TRBJ2-6 | NA | NA | TRBV4-3 | TGCGCCAGCAGCCAAGATGCTAGGGCTGGGGCCAACGTCCTGACTTTC | CASSQDARAGANVLTF
TRBJ1-2 | NA | TRBD1 | TRBV28 | TGTGCCAGCAGTCTGCCCGGGACAGGGGGCTCGGACGGCTACACCTTC | CASSLPGTGGSDGYTF
TRBJ2-6 | NA | TRBD1 | TRBV9 | TGTGCCAGCAGCGTAGAGGCAGGGGGTTTCGCTGGGGCCAACGTCCTGACTTTC | CASSVEAGGFAGANVLTF
TRBJ2-3 | NA | NA | TRBV19 | TGTGCCACTGGGGACGCTACAGATACGCAGTATTTT | CATGDATDTQYF
TRBJ1-3 | NA | NA | TRBV19 | TGTGCCAGTAGCAGGAGCCATACGAACTCTGGAAACACCATATATTTT | CASSRSHTNSGNTIYF
TRBJ1-6 | once | NA | TRBV4-1 | TGCGCCAGCAGCCAAATGACTCTGACAAATTCACCCCTCCACTTT | CASSQMTLTNSPLHF
TRBJ2-6 | NA | NA | TRBV5-4 | TGTGCCAGCAGCTTACGGACAGCTGGGGCCAACGTCCTGACTTTC | CASSLRTAGANVLTF
TRBJ2-2 | NA | NA | TRBV5-1 | TGCGCCAGCAGCTCGGCCCACGGGAACACCGGGGAGCTGTTTTTT | CASSSAHGNTGELFF